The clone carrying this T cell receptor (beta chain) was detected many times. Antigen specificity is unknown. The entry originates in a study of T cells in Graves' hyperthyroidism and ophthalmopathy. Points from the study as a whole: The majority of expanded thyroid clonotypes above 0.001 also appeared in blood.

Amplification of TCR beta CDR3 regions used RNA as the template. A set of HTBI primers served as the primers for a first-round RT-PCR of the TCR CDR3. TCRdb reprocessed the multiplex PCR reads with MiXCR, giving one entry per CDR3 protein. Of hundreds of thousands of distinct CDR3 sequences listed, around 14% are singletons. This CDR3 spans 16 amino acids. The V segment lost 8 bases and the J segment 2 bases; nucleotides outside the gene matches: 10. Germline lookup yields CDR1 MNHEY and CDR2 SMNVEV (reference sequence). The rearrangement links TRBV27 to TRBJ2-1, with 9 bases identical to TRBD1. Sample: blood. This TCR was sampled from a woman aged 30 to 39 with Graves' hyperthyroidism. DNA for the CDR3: TGTGCCAGCGTAGTCCAGGGGACAGGGACCTACAATGAGCAGTTCTTC. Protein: CASVVQGTGTYNEQFF.